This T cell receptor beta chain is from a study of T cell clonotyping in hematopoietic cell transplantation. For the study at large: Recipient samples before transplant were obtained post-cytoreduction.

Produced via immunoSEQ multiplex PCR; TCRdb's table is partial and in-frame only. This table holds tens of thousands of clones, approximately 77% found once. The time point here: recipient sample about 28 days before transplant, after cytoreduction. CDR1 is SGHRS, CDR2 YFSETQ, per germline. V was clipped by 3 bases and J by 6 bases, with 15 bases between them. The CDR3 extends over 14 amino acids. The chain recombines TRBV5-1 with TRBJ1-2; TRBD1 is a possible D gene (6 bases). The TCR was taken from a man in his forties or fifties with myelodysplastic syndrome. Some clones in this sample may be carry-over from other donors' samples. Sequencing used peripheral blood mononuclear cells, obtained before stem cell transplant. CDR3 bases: TGCGCCAGCAGCTCTGGGCGGGGGGCCGATGGCTACACCTTC. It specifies CASSSGRGADGYTF.